The clone carrying this TCR beta chain came up many times. Its antigen remains unknown. Around 110 mL of blood, on average, came from one heparinised draw per donor. Isolation of CD4+ naive, central memory, regulatory and stem cell-like memory cells was achieved by sorting via CD45RO/CCR7/CD25/CD127/CD95/CD27. This specimen comes from a study of beta chain features in type 1 diabetes. Overall study results and limits: In comparison with healthy donors, patients had naive, central memory and Treg TCRB repertoires that appeared more similar. When Type 1 diabetes patients were examined, their TCRB CDR3s proved moderately but significantly shorter in all four CD4+ subsets. More deletions and fewer insertions at VDJ junctions were found in patients with type 1 diabetes.

Per the germline V gene, CDR1 is SGHTA and CDR2 is FQGNSA. CDR3 length equals 14 residues. Trimming pared 4 bases from V and 4 bases from J, leaving 11 bases between. Expressed TCRB transcripts got sequenced, as all isolated RNA was reverse transcribed. Clones were read by immunoSEQ multiplex PCR, and TCRdb kept only the in-frame ones, dropping some. The sample carries 310,000 or so clones, around 9.7% recorded once. What was sequenced was central memory CD4+ T cells from blood. The TCR originated in a man between 25 and 39 years old with type 1 diabetes. V is TRBV7-2 and J is TRBJ1-3; D is uncertain. CDR3 DNA sequence: TGTGCCAGCAGCTCCGGCGAGGGAGGAAACACCATATATTTT. This gives the protein CASSSGEGGNTIYF.